Sequencing of this T cell receptor (beta chain) was carried out in a study of T cell responses to AZD1222 COVID-19 vaccine. Germline CDR1 reads SNHLY; CDR2 reads FYNNEI. With V trimmed by 6 bases and J by 4 bases, 7 bases remained unmatched. This CDR3 is 15 amino acids long. The table came from immunoSEQ multiplex PCR; TCRdb's copy has only in-frame clones and leaves some out. This table holds roughly 130,000 clones, just over 85% found once. The TCR sequence derives from an adult in good health. The chain combines TRBV2 with TRBJ1-4; 8 bases agree with TRBD1. Material: peripheral blood, obtained on day 0 of AZD1222 vaccination. Here the CDR3 DNA reads TGTGCCAGCAGGGCAACAGGGGGGGTTAATGAAAAACTGTTTTTT. Amino acid sequence: CASRATGGVNEKLFF.